This TCR beta chain stems from a study of blood T cells in healthy people across ages. Findings and caveats of the study: Observed TCR beta diversity per million T cells went down as age went up. This fall followed a roughly linear course with age. Among long-lived donors, naive CD4+ cells were more numerous and diversity higher than in aged donors.

Germline CDR1 DFQATT, CDR2 SNEGSKA (reference sequence). The CDR3 has 14 residues. For this clonotype: The antigen is unknown.

Donor samples were obtained from healthy Caucasian individuals from Russia, aged about 6 to 100. Per sample, a minimum of 7 million PBMCs were isolated. Next came a second PCR, run for about 7 to 12 cycles, which used a sample-barcoded 5' primer along with a J-beta primer mix. TCRdb re-derived calls from the 5' RACE reads in MiXCR, one entry per CDR3 protein. Of approximately 850,000 distinct CDR3 sequences listed, 58% are singletons. This chain joins TRBV20-1 and TRBJ2-1, with TRBD1 matching over 7 bases. The clonotype was recovered from a man aged 30 to 45 in good health. What was sequenced was blood. CDR3 DNA sequence: TGCAGCCCAGGGGGAAGGGTCTCCTACAATGAGCAGTTCTTC. It specifies CSPGGRVSYNEQFF.